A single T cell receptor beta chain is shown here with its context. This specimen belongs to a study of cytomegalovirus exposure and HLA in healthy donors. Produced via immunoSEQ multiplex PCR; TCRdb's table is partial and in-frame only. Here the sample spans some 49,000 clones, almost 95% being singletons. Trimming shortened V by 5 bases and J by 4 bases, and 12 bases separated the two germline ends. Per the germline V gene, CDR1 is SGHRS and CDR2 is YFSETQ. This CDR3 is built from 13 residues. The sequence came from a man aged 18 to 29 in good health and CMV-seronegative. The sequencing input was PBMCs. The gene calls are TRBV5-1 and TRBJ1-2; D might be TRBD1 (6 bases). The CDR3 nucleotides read TGCGCCAGCAGACGCACAGGGACCTATGGCTACACCTTC. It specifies CASRRTGTYGYTF.